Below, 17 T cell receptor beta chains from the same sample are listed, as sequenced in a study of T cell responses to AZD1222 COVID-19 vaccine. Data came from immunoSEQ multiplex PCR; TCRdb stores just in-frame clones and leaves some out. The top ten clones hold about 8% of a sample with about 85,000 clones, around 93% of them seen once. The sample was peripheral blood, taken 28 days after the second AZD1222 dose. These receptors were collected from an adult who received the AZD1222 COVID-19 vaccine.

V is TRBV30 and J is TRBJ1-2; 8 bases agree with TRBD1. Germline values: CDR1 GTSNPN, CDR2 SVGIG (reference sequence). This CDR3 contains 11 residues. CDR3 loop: CAVPGGLSYTF. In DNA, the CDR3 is TGTGCGGTCCCAGGGGGCTTAAGCTACACCTTC.

CDR3 sequence (DNA): TGTGCCACCCTTATTAGTGGGTTGTCTGGCTACACCTTC. Amino acid sequence: CATLISGLSGYTF. The rearrangement joins TRBV28 to TRBJ1-2; the D is unclear. CDR1 is MDHEN and CDR2 is SYDVKM in the germline V gene. The CDR3 covers 13 residues. Trimming cost V 10 bases and J 7 bases, with 19 bases left between them.

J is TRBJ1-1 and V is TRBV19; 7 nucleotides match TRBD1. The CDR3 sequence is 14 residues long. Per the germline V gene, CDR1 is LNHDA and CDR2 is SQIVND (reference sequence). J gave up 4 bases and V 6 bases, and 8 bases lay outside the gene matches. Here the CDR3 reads CASRNRGRSTEAFF. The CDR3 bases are TGTGCCAGTAGGAACAGGGGAAGGAGCACTGAAGCTTTCTTT.

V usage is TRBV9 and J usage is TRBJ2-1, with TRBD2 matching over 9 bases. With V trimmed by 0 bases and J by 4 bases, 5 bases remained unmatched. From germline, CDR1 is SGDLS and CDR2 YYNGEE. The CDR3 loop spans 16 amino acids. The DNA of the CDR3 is TGTGCCAGCAGCGTAGGTAGTAGCGGGAGTTACAATGAGCAGTTCTTC. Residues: CASSVGSSGSYNEQFF.

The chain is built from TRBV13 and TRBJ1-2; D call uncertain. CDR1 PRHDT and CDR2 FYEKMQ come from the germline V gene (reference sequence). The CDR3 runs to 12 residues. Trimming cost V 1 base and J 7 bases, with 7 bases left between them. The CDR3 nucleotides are TGTGCCAGCAGCTTAGTTCAGAGTGGCTACACCTTC. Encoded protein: CASSLVQSGYTF.

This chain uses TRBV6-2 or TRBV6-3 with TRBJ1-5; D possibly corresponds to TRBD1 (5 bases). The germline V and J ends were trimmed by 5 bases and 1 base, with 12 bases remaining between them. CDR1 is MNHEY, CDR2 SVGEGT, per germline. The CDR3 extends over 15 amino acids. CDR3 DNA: TGTGCCAGCAGTAAAGAGGGGCCCAGCAATCAGCCCCAGCATTTT. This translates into CASSKEGPSNQPQHF.

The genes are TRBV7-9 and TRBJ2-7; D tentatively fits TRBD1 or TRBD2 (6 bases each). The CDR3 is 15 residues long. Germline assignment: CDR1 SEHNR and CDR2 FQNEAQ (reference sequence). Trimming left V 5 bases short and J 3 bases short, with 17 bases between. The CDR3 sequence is CASSLGGGRNYEQYF. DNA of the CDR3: TGTGCCAGCAGCCTAGGGGGAGGCAGAAACTACGAGCAGTACTTC.

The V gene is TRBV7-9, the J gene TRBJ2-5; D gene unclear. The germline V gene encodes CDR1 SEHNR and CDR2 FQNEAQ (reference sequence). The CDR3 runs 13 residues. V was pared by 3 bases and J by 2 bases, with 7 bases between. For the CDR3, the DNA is TGTGCCAGCAGCTTGGCTCAACAAGAGACCCAGTACTTC. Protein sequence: CASSLAQQETQYF.

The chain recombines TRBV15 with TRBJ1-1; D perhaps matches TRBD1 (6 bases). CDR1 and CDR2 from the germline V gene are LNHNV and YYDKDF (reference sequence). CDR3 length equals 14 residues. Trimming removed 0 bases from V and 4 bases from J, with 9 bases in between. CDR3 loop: CATSRDQGSTEAFF. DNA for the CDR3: TGTGCCACCAGCAGAGATCAGGGGAGCACTGAAGCTTTCTTT.

The CDR3: CAWSFEVNAEAFF. The CDR3 DNA sequence: TGTGCCTGGAGTTTTGAGGTCAACGCTGAAGCTTTCTTT. The chain has TRBV30 and TRBJ1-1, with unresolved D. Germline V gene sequence: CDR1 GTSNPN, CDR2 SVGIG (reference sequence). The CDR3 runs 13 residues. V dropped 2 bases and J dropped 6 bases, with 13 bases sitting between them.

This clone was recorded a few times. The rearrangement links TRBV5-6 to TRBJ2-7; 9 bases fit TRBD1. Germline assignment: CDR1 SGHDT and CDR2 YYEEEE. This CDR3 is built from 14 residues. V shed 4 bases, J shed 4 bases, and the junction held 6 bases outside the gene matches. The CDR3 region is CASSRGQGRYEQYF. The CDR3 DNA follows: TGTGCCAGCAGCAGGGGACAGGGAAGATACGAGCAGTACTTC.

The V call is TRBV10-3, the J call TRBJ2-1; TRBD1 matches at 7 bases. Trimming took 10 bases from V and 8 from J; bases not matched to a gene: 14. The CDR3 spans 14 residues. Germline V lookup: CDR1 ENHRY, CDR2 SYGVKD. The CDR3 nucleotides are TGTGCCACCGGAGAACCGGGACAGTGGGATGAGCAGTTCTTC. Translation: CATGEPGQWDEQFF.

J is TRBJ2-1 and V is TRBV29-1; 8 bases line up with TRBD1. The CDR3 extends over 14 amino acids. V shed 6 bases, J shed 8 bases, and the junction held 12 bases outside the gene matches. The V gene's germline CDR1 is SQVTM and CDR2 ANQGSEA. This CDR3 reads CSVPGQGRGDEQFF. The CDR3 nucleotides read TGCAGCGTCCCCGGACAGGGTCGGGGCGATGAGCAGTTCTTC.

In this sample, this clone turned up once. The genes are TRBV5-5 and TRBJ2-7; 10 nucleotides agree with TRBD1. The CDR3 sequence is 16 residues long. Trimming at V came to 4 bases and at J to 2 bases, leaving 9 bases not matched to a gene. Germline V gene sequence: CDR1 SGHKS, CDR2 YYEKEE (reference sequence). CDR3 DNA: TGTGCCAGCAGCGTGGGATGGACAGGGGGGACCTACGAGCAGTACTTC. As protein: CASSVGWTGGTYEQYF.

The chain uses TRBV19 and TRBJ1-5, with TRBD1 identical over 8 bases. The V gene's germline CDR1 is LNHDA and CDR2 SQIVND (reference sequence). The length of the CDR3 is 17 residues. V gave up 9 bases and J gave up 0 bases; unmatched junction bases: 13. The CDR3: CASQDRVMVDSNQPQHF. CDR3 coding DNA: TGTGCCAGCCAGGACAGGGTGATGGTGGATAGCAATCAGCCCCAGCATTTT.

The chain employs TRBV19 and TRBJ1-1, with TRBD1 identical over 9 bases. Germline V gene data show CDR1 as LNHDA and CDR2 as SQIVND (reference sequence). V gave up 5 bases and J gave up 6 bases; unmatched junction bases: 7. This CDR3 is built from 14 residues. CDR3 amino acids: CASSPGQGQAEAFF. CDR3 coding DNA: TGTGCCAGTAGTCCGGGACAGGGCCAGGCTGAAGCTTTCTTT.

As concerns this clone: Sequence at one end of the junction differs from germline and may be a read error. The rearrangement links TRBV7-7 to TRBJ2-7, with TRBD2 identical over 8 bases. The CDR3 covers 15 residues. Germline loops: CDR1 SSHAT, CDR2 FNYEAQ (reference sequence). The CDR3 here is CASSLRAGASYEQYF. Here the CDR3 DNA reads TGTGCTAGCAGCTTGCGAGCGGGAGCCTCCTACGAGCAGTACTTC.